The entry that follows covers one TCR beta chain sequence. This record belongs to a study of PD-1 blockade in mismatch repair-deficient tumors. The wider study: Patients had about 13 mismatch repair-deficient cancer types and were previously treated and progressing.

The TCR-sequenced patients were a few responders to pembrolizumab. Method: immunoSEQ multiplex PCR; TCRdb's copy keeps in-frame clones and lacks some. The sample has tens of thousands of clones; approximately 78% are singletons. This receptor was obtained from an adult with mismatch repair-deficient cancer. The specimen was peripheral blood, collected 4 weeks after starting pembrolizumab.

The CDR3 sequence: CASSLVGGSYEQYF. CDR3 bases: TGTGCCAGCAGCTTAGTGGGCGGGAGCTACGAGCAGTACTTC. V is TRBV7-8 and J is TRBJ2-7; the match to TRBD2 covers 7 bases. Losses at the gene ends were 1 base for V and 3 bases for J; bases not matched to a gene: 3. The length of the CDR3 is 14 residues. The germline V gene encodes CDR1 SGHVS and CDR2 FQNEAQ.